This T cell receptor beta chain was captured in a study of chemoradiotherapy in HPV16-positive cancers. Study results and limitations: HPV-responsive T-cell expansion during chemoradiotherapy was linked to improved recurrence-free survival in HPV16-positive patients. HPV-specific T cells were functionally defined from only two HPV16-positive patients. Non-HPV-specific T cells did not expand in tumors during treatment, whereas candidate HPV-specific clones and E7-related motifs did.

Germline V gene data show CDR1 as LGHNT and CDR2 as FRNRAP. The CDR3 has 13 amino acids. V lost 5 bases to trimming and J lost 5 bases; unmatched junction nucleotides: 4. Some clones are missing from TCRdb's copy, which holds only in-frame ones; the method was immunoSEQ multiplex PCR. Found here are 1,500 to 2,000 clones, roughly 80% of them singletons; the top ten hold 9% to 10%. This clone was seen just once. What it recognizes is unknown. The rearrangement uses TRBV12-5 and TRBJ1-2, with 8 bases that match TRBD1. The sequence was obtained from a human donor with HPV-associated anogenital cancer. The sequencing here drew on tumor tissue, taken from a patient who underwent chemoradiotherapy. Here the CDR3 reads CASGLGQAYGYTF. CDR3 coding DNA: TGTGCTAGTGGTCTGGGACAGGCTTATGGCTACACCTTC.